This T cell receptor beta chain was captured by sequencing in a study of blood T cell repertoires in COVID-19. Produced via immunoSEQ multiplex PCR; TCRdb's table is partial and in-frame only. Among roughly 170,000 clones listed, about four fifths were seen once. This CDR3 spans 14 amino acids. Trimming took off 0 bases at V and 7 bases at J, with 14 bases between the two ends. CDR1 and CDR2 from the germline V gene are SGHDT and YYEEEE. The sequence came from a human donor in a cohort sampled during active COVID-19. The chain recombines TRBV5-6 with TRBJ2-7, with D perhaps TRBD1 (7 bases). Sequenced: peripheral blood. The CDR3 region is CASSLGQGGEEQYF. The CDR3 coding sequence is TGTGCCAGCAGCTTGGGACAGGGAGGAGAAGAGCAGTACTTC. The whole variable domain, filled in from reference TRBV5-6 and TRBJ2-7, reads DAGVTQSPTHLIKTRGQQVTLRCSPKSGHDTVSWYQQALGQGPQFIFQYYEEEERQRGNFPDRFSGHQFPNYSSELNVNALLLGDSALYLCASSLGQGGEEQYFGPGTRLTVT.